These 9 T cell receptor beta chains came from one sample sequenced in a study of T cells in Graves' hyperthyroidism and ophthalmopathy. Template material for amplifying TCR beta CDR3 regions consisted of RNA transcripts. The primer set for the first-round RT-PCR of the TCR CDR3 was HTBI. MiXCR, run by TCRdb on the multiplex PCR reads, gives a single entry per CDR3 protein. The table lists 250,000 to 300,000 distinct CDR3 sequences, roughly 15% of them singletons. The sequenced sample was blood. Receptor source: a woman in her thirties or forties with Graves' hyperthyroidism that later progressed to Graves' ophthalmopathy.

This clonotype has ten or more counts. The genes are TRBV3-1 and TRBJ2-5; possible D gene TRBD1, 6 bases. The length of the CDR3 is 14 residues. Trimming removed 2 bases at V and 9 bases at J, with 16 bases between. The V gene's germline CDR1 is LGHDT and CDR2 YNNKEL (reference sequence). The CDR3: CASSQPGRAGAQYF. The CDR3 coding sequence is TGTGCCAGCAGCCAACCGGGACGGGCAGGGGCCCAGTACTTC.

The chain recombines TRBV6-1 with TRBJ2-7, with a tentative D call TRBD2 (6 bases). Germline assignment: CDR1 MNHNS and CDR2 SASEGT. This CDR3 region has 15 residues. V lost 5 bases and J lost 2, with 16 bases in between. CDR3 region: CASSLTLTSPYEQYF. CDR3 nucleotides: TGTGCCAGCAGTTTGACGTTGACTAGTCCCTACGAGCAGTACTTC.

J is TRBJ1-2 and V is TRBV27; 8 bases fit TRBD1. Germline V gene sequence: CDR1 MNHEY, CDR2 SMNVEV (reference sequence). CDR3 length: 13 residues. Losses at the gene ends were 5 bases for V and 4 bases for J; bases not matched to a gene: 3. The CDR3 DNA reads as TGTGCCAGCAGTGTCCAGGGGGCCTATGGCTACACCTTC. The encoded protein is CASSVQGAYGYTF.

This clonotype was counted at least ten times. V and J are TRBV6-1 and TRBJ2-5, with TRBD1 matching over 7 bases. V dropped 6 bases and J dropped 1; count of bases not matched to a gene: 8. The CDR3 has 15 residues. Germline V lookup: CDR1 MNHNS, CDR2 SASEGT. CDR3 region: CASSWTGTLQETQYF. CDR3 in DNA: TGTGCCAGCAGCTGGACAGGAACCCTCCAAGAGACCCAGTACTTC.

Ten or more counts support this clonotype. The chain joins TRBV28 to TRBJ1-5; no reliable D call. With 4 bases removed from V and 0 bases from J, the gap between germline ends came to 10 bases. Per germline, CDR1 MDHEN and CDR2 SYDVKM. The CDR3 consists of 15 residues. This chain's CDR3 is CASSYSSRSNQPQHF. The CDR3 bases are TGTGCCAGCAGTTATTCCTCGCGTAGCAATCAGCCCCAGCATTTT. The variable domain in full, completed from reference TRBV28 and TRBJ1-5, reads DVKVTQSSRYLVKRTGEKVFLECVQDMDHENMFWYRQDPGLGLRLIYFSYDVKMKEKGDIPEGYSVSREKKERFSLILESASTNQTSMYLCASSYSSRSNQPQHFGDGTRLSIL.

The chain employs TRBV20-1 and TRBJ1-4; possibly TRBD1 for D (5 bases). V shed 5 bases and J shed 8 bases, with 12 bases lying between them. This CDR3 region has 12 residues. CDR1 is DFQATT, CDR2 SNEGSKA, per germline (reference sequence). The CDR3 region is CSAQGFYEKLFF. The CDR3 bases are TGCAGTGCTCAGGGATTTTACGAAAAACTGTTTTTT.

This clonotype was seen ten or more times. V gene TRBV7-8 combines with J gene TRBJ1-1; D remains unclear. Germline V CDR1 and CDR2: SGHVS, FQNEAQ. The V and J ends lost 1 base and 3 bases respectively, with 12 bases between them. CDR3 length: 15 amino acids. The CDR3 nucleotides read TGTGCCAGCAGCTTAGGATCCTGGGTGGACACTGAAGCTTTCTTT. Encoded protein: CASSLGSWVDTEAFF.

This clonotype was picked up a small number of times. The V gene is TRBV5-1, the J gene TRBJ2-4; 7 positions agree with TRBD1. The length of the CDR3 is 14 residues. The germline gives CDR1 SGHRS, CDR2 YFSETQ. V trimming: 4 bases; J trimming: 12 bases; junction bases outside the gene matches: 13. CDR3 protein: CASSPDPTGTTQYF. CDR3 sequence (DNA): TGCGCCAGCAGCCCGGATCCGACAGGGACAACTCAGTACTTC.

This clonotype has at least ten counts. V and J are TRBV18 and TRBJ2-4; 7 bases fit TRBD1. Per germline, CDR1 KGHSH and CDR2 LQKENI. The CDR3 totals 18 residues. J gave up 0 bases and V 0 bases, and 8 bases lay outside the gene matches. CDR3 sequence (DNA): TGTGCCAGCTCACCACCTTTGAAGGGACAGCTAGCCAAAAACATTCAGTACTTC. It translates to CASSPPLKGQLAKNIQYF.